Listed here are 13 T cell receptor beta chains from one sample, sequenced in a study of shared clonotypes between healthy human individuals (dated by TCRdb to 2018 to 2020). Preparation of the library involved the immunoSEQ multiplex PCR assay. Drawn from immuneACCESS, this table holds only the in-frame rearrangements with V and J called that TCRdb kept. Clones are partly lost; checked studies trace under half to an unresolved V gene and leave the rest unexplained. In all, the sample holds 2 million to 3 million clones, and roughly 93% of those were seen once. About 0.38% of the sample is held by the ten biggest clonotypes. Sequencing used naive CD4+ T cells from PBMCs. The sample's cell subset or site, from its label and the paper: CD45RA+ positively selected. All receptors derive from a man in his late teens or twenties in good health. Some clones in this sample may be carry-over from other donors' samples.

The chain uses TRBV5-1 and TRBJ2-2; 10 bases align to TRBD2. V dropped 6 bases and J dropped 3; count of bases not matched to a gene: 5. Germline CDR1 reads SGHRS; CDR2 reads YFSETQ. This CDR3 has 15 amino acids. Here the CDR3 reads CASTRTSGHTGELFF. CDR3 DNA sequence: TGCGCCAGCACCCGGACTAGCGGCCACACCGGGGAGCTGTTTTTT.

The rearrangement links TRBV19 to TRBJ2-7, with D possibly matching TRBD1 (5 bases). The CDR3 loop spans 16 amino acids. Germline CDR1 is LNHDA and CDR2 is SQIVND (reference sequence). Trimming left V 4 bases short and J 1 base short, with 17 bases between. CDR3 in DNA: TGTGCCAGTAGTAAACAGGCACAGGCTGGATCCTACGAGCAGTACTTC. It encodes CASSKQAQAGSYEQYF.

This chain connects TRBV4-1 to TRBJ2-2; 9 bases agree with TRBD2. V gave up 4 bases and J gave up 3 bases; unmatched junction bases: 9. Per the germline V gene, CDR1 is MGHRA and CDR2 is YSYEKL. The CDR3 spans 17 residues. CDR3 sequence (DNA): TGCGCCAGCAGCCGCCTCAATCGCGGGGGGGACACCGGGGAGCTGTTTTTT. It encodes CASSRLNRGGDTGELFF.

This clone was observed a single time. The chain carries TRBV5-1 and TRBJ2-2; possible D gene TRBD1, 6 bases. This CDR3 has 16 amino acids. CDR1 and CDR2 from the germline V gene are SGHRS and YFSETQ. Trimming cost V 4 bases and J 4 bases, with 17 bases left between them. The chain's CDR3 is CASSPGTLTSTGELFF. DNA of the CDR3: TGCGCCAGCAGCCCCGGGACATTAACCTCCACCGGGGAGCTGTTTTTT.

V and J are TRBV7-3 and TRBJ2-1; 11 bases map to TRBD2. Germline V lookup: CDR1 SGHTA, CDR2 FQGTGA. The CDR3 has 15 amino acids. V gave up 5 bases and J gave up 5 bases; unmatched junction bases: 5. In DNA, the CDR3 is TGTGCCAGCAGCCGGACGGGACTAGCGGACAATGAGCAGTTCTTC. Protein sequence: CASSRTGLADNEQFF.

CDR3 nucleotide sequence: TGTGCCAGCAGCTTAGCCGACAGGGGAGCCTACAATGAGCAGTTCTTC. It specifies CASSLADRGAYNEQFF. This chain joins TRBV7-2 and TRBJ2-1, with 8 bases matching TRBD1. The CDR3 is made up of 16 amino acids. The V gene's germline CDR1 is SGHTA and CDR2 FQGNSA. V gave up 0 bases and J gave up 2 bases; unmatched junction bases: 3.

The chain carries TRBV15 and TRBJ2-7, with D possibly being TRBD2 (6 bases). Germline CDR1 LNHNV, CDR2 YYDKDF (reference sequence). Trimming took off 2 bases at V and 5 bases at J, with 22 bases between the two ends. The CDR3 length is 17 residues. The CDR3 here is CATSRRLAGVAAHEQYF. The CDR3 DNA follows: TGTGCCACCAGCAGACGTTTGGCTGGCGTAGCGGCCCACGAGCAGTACTTC.

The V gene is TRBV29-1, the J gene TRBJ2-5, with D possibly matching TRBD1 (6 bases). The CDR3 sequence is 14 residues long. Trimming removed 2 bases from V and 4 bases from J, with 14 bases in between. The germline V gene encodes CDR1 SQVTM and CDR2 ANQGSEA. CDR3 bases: TGCAGCGTTGAAACTCGGTCAGGGGTAGAGACCCAGTACTTC. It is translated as CSVETRSGVETQYF.

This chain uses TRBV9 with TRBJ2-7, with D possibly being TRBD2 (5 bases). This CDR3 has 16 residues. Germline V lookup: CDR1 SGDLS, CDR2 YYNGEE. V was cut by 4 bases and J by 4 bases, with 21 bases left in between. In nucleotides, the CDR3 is TGTGCCAGCAGCTCGGGAACCCCGGAATATACTTACGAGCAGTACTTC. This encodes CASSSGTPEYTYEQYF.

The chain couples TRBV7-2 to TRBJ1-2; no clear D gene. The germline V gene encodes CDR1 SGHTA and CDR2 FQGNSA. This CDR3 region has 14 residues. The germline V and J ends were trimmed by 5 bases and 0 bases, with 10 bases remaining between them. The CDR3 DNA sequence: TGTGCCAGCAGCCAAGTGGTGTCTAACTATGGCTACACCTTC. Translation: CASSQVVSNYGYTF. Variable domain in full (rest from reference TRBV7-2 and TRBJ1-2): GAGVSQSPSNKVTEKGKDVELRCDPISGHTALYWYRQSLGQGLEFLIYFQGNSAPDKSGLPSDRFSAERTGGSVSTLTIQRTQQEDSAVYLCASSQVVSNYGYTFGSGTRLTVV.

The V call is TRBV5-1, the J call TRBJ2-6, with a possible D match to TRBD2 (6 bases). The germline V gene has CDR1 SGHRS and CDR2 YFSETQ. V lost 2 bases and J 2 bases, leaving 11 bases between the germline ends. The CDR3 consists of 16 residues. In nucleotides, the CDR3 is TGCGCCAGCAGCTTACCCGGCGGGGCTGGGGCCAACGTCCTGACTTTC. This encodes CASSLPGGAGANVLTF.

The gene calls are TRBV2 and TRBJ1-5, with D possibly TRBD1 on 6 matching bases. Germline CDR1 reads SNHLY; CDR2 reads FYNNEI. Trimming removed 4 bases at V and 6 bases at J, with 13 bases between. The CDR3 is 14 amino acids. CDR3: CASSGGGRGQPQHF. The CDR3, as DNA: TGTGCCAGCAGTGGAGGGGGACGCGGTCAGCCCCAGCATTTT.

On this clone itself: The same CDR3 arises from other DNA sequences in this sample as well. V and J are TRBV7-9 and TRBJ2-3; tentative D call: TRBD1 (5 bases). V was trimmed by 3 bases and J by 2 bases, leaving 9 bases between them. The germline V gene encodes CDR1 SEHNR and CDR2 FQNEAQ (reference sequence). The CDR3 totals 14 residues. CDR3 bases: TGTGCCAGCAGCTTGGGTGGGGCCACAGATACGCAGTATTTT. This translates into CASSLGGATDTQYF.